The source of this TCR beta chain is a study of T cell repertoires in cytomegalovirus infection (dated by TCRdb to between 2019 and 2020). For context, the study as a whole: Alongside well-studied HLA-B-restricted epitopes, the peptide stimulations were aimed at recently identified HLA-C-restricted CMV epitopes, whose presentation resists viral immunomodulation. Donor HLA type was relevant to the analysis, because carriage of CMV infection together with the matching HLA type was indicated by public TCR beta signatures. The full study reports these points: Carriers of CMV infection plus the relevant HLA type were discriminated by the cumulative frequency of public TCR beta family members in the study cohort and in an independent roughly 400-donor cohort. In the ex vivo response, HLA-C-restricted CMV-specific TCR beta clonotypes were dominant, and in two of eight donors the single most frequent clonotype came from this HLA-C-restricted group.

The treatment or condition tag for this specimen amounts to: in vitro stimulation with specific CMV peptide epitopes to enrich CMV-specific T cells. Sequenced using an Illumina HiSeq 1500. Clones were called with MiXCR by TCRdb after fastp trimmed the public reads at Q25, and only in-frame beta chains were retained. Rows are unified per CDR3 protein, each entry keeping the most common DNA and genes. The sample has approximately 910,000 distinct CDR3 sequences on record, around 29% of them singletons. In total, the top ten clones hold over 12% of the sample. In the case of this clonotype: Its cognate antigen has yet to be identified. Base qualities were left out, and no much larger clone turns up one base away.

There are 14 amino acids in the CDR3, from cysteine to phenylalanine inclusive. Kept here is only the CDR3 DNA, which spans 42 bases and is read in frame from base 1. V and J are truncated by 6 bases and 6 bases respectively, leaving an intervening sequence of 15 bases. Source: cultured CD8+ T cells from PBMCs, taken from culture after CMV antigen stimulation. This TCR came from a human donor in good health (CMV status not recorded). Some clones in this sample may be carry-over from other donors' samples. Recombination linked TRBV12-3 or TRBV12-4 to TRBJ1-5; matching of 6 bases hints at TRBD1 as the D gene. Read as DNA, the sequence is TGTGCCAGCAGCCCCGAGGGGGTGGGTCAGCCCCAGCATTTT. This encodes CASSPEGVGQPQHF.